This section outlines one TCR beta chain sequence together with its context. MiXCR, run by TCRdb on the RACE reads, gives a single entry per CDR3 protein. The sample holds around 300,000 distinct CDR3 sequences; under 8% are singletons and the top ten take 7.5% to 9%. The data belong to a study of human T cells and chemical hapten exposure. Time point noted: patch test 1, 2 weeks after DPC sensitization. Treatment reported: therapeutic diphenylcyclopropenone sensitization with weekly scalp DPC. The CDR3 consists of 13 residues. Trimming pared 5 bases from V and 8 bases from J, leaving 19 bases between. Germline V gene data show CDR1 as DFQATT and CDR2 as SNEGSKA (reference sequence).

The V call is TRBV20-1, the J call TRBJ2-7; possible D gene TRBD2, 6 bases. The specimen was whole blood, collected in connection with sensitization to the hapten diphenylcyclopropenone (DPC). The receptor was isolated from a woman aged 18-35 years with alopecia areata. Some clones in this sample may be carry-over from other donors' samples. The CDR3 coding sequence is TGCAGTGCTCCAGTGGGACTGTCTACGAAGCAGTACTTC. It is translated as CSAPVGLSTKQYF.